The next 21 T cell receptor beta chains were all read from a single sample in a study of T cell responses to AZD1222 COVID-19 vaccine. The method was immunoSEQ multiplex PCR; TCRdb's version includes in-frame clones alone and lacks a portion of them. The sample holds 99,000 or so clones, around 90% seen once. The sample in question was peripheral blood, obtained on day 0 of AZD1222 vaccination. The origin of the receptors is an adult in good health.

The chain uses TRBV7-2 and TRBJ1-2; D uncertain. The CDR3 is 13 amino acids. CDR1 is SGHTA, CDR2 FQGNSA, per germline. Trimming shortened V by 2 bases and J by 3 bases, and 7 bases separated the two germline ends. The CDR3 is CASSLNSYYGYTF. The CDR3, as DNA: TGTGCCAGCAGCTTAAACAGTTACTATGGCTACACCTTC.

In this sample, this clone turned up once. J is TRBJ1-2 and V is TRBV19; 12 bases align to TRBD1. Germline lookup yields CDR1 LNHDA and CDR2 SQIVND (reference sequence). J gave up 6 bases and V 6 bases, and 11 bases lay outside the gene matches. This CDR3 has 16 amino acids. The CDR3 nucleotides are TGTGCCAGTAGCCCGAACACCGGGACAGGGGGCCATGGCTACACCTTC. Its protein product is CASSPNTGTGGHGYTF.

This chain links TRBV15 with TRBJ1-4; weak D call: TRBD1 (5 bases). CDR1 and CDR2 (germline): LNHNV, YYDKDF (reference sequence). The CDR3 runs 13 residues. Trimming took 5 bases from V and 5 from J, leaving 9 bases between them. CDR3 residues: CATSRGVNEKLFF. In nucleotides, the CDR3 is TGTGCCACCAGCCGGGGGGTGAATGAAAAACTGTTTTTT.

The chain recombines TRBV2 with TRBJ1-5; D unclear. Germline V gene lookup returns CDR1 SNHLY and CDR2 FYNNEI. Deletions cut 0 bases from V and 4 bases from J, with 7 bases between. This CDR3 spans 14 amino acids. DNA for the CDR3: TGTGCCAGCAGTGAAGCTGTCAGGAATCAGCCCCAGCATTTT. It is translated as CASSEAVRNQPQHF.

A single count supports this clone. The rearrangement uses TRBV12-5 and TRBJ1-1; D ambiguous. Germline V gene data show CDR1 as LGHNT and CDR2 as FRNRAP. The CDR3 has 17 amino acids. The V and J ends lost 2 bases and 0 bases respectively, with 16 bases between them. The CDR3 protein is CASGLSGFGGLNTEAFF. CDR3 bases: TGTGCTAGTGGTTTGTCCGGCTTTGGCGGGCTGAACACTGAAGCTTTCTTT.

This chain connects TRBV27 to TRBJ2-1, with D maybe TRBD2 (6 bases). This CDR3 has 16 amino acids. V was cut by 5 bases and J by 2 bases, with 16 bases left in between. CDR1 and CDR2 (germline): MNHEY, SMNVEV (reference sequence). CDR3 region: CASSPPPGGTYNEQFF. CDR3 bases: TGTGCCAGCAGTCCTCCCCCCGGGGGAACCTACAATGAGCAGTTCTTC.

The chain couples TRBV6-4 to TRBJ2-7, with D perhaps assigned TRBD1 or TRBD2 (6 bases each). The length of the CDR3 is 16 residues. Germline CDR1 is MRHNA and CDR2 is SNTAGT. Trimming stripped 3 bases from V and 3 bases from J, with 18 bases between. CDR3 in DNA: TGTGCCAGCAGTGAGGGGGGCAGGGTCTGCGACTACGAGCAGTACTTC. This encodes CASSEGGRVCDYEQYF.

The rearrangement uses TRBV6-5 and TRBJ1-3; the D is unclear. CDR3 size: 13 residues. The germline V and J ends were trimmed by 6 bases and 1 base, with 7 bases remaining between them. Germline CDR1 and CDR2: MNHEY and SVGAGI. CDR3 nucleotides: TGTGCCAGCAGGAGCCCATCTGGAAACACCATATATTTT. Translated, it gives CASRSPSGNTIYF.

This clone was detected a few times. The chain joins TRBV6-4 to TRBJ2-2; D is possibly TRBD1 (7 bases). Germline V gives CDR1 MRHNA, CDR2 SNTAGT. With 5 bases removed from V and 4 bases from J, the gap between germline ends came to 11 bases. This CDR3 contains 14 residues. The CDR3 protein is CASSPQGGTGELFF. CDR3 in DNA: TGTGCCAGCAGTCCTCAGGGGGGCACCGGGGAGCTGTTTTTT.

In its sample, this clone was seen once. The V and J genes are TRBV7-3 and TRBJ1-3; D is uncertain. Deletions cut 3 bases from V and 0 bases from J, with 15 bases between. Germline CDR1 and CDR2: SGHTA and FQGTGA. The CDR3 totals 17 residues. Written as DNA, the CDR3 is TGTGCCAGCAGCTTGACGGGGTCGATAAGCTCTGGAAACACCATATATTTT. Translation: CASSLTGSISSGNTIYF. Looking up the rest from reference TRBV7-3 and TRBJ1-3 gives the full variable domain: GAGVSQTPSNKVTEKGKYVELRCDPISGHTALYWYRQSLGQGPEFLIYFQGTGAADDSGLPNDRFFAVRPEGSVSTLKIQRTERGDSAVYLCASSLTGSISSGNTIYFGEGSWLTVV.

The V call is TRBV6-5, the J call TRBJ2-5; 9 positions agree with TRBD1. Trimming at V came to 0 bases and at J to 5 bases, leaving 4 bases not matched to a gene. This CDR3 is built from 15 residues. Looked up from germline, CDR1 is MNHEY and CDR2 is SVGAGI. Written as DNA, the CDR3 is TGTGCCAGCAGTTACTCGACAGGGGGTGGGGAGACCCAGTACTTC. Encoded protein: CASSYSTGGGETQYF.

As DNA, the CDR3 is TGTGCCAGCAGCCCAGGGGCGGGGTCTAGCACAGATACGCAGTATTTT. Protein sequence: CASSPGAGSSTDTQYF. The V call is TRBV5-4, the J call TRBJ2-3, with D perhaps being TRBD1 or TRBD2 (6 bases each). The length of the CDR3 is 16 residues. V shed 4 bases and J shed 0 bases, with 15 bases lying between them. Germline V gene data show CDR1 as SGHNT and CDR2 as YYREEE (reference sequence).

The chain combines TRBV7-8 with TRBJ2-1, with D perhaps TRBD2 (6 bases). Germline V gene lookup returns CDR1 SGHVS and CDR2 FQNEAQ. V was pared by 7 bases and J by 7 bases, with 26 bases between. CDR3 length equals 17 residues. The CDR3 sequence is CASTPGVPQLQENEQFF. In DNA form, the CDR3 reads TGTGCCAGCACCCCGGGGGTTCCCCAACTCCAGGAAAATGAGCAGTTCTTC.

V and J are TRBV2 and TRBJ2-5; unclear D gene. Germline CDR1 reads SNHLY; CDR2 reads FYNNEI. The CDR3 length is 10 residues. The V end was cut by 6 bases, the J end by 6 bases, with 5 bases between. CDR3 in amino acids: CASRSKTQYF. The CDR3 coding sequence is TGTGCCAGCAGGTCGAAGACCCAGTACTTC.

V gene TRBV3-1 (or the pseudogene TRBV3-2) combines with J gene TRBJ1-4; 9 bases align to TRBD1. Germline trimming cut 6 bases from V and 6 bases from J; bases unmatched to any gene: 5. The CDR3 has 14 amino acids. The germline gives CDR1 LGHDT, CDR2 YNNKEL (reference sequence). The CDR3: CASRPGQGYEKLFF. CDR3 nucleotides: TGTGCCAGCAGGCCGGGACAGGGCTATGAAAAACTGTTTTTT.

This clone came up a few times. V is TRBV5-6 and J is TRBJ2-7, with 8 bases identical to TRBD2. Germline values: CDR1 SGHDT, CDR2 YYEEEE. The CDR3 totals 14 residues. Trimming cost V 4 bases and J 3 bases; bases outside gene matches: 6. The CDR3 loop reads CASSGPGLGYEQYF. The CDR3 DNA sequence: TGTGCCAGCAGCGGGCCGGGACTAGGCTACGAGCAGTACTTC.

The J gene is TRBJ1-1, the V gene TRBV11-1, with 12 bases aligning to TRBD1. CDR1 SGHAT and CDR2 FQDESV come from the germline V gene (reference sequence). V lost 6 bases to trimming and J lost 5 bases; unmatched junction nucleotides: 7. The CDR3 totals 15 residues. The DNA for the CDR3 is TGTGCCAGCAGTCCGGGACAGGGGGCGCGGACTGAAGCTTTCTTT. This encodes CASSPGQGARTEAFF.

The chain couples TRBV24-1 to TRBJ1-5, with D tentatively TRBD1 (5 bases). The length of the CDR3 is 13 residues. V was trimmed by 5 bases and J by 5 bases, leaving 9 bases between them. CDR1 and CDR2 (germline): KGHDR, SFDVKD. The CDR3 sequence is CATSVRGDQPQHF. The CDR3, as DNA: TGTGCCACCAGTGTCCGAGGGGATCAGCCCCAGCATTTT.

This chain uses TRBV13 with TRBJ2-5; 8 nucleotides line up with TRBD1. The CDR3 length is 16 residues. Trimming at V came to 5 bases and at J to 1 base, leaving 9 bases not matched to a gene. Germline V gene lookup returns CDR1 PRHDT and CDR2 FYEKMQ (reference sequence). The DNA for the CDR3 is TGTGCCAGCAGCCAAAGAGACAGGGGCTCCCAAGAGACCCAGTACTTC. It specifies CASSQRDRGSQETQYF. Drawing the rest from reference TRBV13 and TRBJ2-5, the complete variable domain is AAGVIQSPRHLIKEKRETATLKCYPIPRHDTVYWYQQGPGQDPQFLISFYEKMQSDKGSIPDRFSAQQFSDYHSELNMSSLELGDSALYFCASSQRDRGSQETQYFGPGTRLLVL.

V usage is TRBV5-4 and J usage is TRBJ2-7; 7 nucleotides line up with TRBD1. CDR1 and CDR2 from the germline V gene are SGHNT and YYREEE (reference sequence). With 3 bases clipped from V and 6 bases from J, the junction kept 12 bases outside the gene matches. CDR3 length equals 15 residues. The CDR3 DNA follows: TGTGCCAGCAGCTCAAAAGACAGGGTTGAGGCCGAGCAGTACTTC. Its translation is CASSSKDRVEAEQYF.

The chain links TRBV2 to TRBJ1-1; no clear D. CDR1 and CDR2 (germline): SNHLY, FYNNEI. The CDR3 covers 13 residues. The germline V and J ends were trimmed by 3 bases and 1 base, with 6 bases remaining between them. The CDR3: CASSENPNTEAFF. The CDR3 DNA reads as TGTGCCAGCAGTGAGAACCCGAACACTGAAGCTTTCTTT.